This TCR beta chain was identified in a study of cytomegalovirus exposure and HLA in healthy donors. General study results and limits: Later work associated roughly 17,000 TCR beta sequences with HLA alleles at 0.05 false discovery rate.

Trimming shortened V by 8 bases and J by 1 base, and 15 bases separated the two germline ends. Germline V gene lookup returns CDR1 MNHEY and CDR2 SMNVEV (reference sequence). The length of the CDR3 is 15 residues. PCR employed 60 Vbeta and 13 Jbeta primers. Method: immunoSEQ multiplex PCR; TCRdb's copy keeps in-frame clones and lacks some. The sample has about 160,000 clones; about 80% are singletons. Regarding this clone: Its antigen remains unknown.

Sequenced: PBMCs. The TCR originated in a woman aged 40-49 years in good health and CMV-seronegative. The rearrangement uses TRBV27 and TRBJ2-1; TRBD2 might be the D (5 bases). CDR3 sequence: CASGSGSLSYNEQFF. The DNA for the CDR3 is TGTGCCAGCGGGTCGGGGAGTTTGTCCTACAATGAGCAGTTCTTC.